These 25 T cell receptor beta chains were all obtained from the same sample, sequenced in a study of control samples from healthy donors and cancer patients. Produced via immunoSEQ multiplex PCR; TCRdb's table is partial and in-frame only. Here the sample spans about 77,000 clones, around 92% being singletons. Sequenced material: blood. The source of these receptors is a woman in her sixties in good health.

Only one count was recorded for this clone. The rearrangement links TRBV2 to TRBJ1-6; D gene uncertain. Germline CDR1 and CDR2: SNHLY and FYNNEI. V dropped 4 bases and J dropped 7 bases, with 14 bases sitting between them. This CDR3 region has 15 residues. The CDR3 DNA reads TGTGCCAGCAGTGGTAGTAACAGAGGGAATTCACCCCTCCACTTT. Translation gives CASSGSNRGNSPLHF.

The rearrangement joins TRBV5-6 to TRBJ1-4; a weak D match, TRBD1 (5 bases). V lost 1 base to trimming and J lost 7 bases, with 17 bases between them. The CDR3 has 16 residues. CDR1 and CDR2 from the germline V gene are SGHDT and YYEEEE. The CDR3 DNA follows: TGTGCCAGCAGCTTGAGGTCAGGGTACGTTGGTGAAAAACTGTTTTTT. It specifies CASSLRSGYVGEKLFF.

The chain joins TRBV28 to TRBJ2-1; D call uncertain. There are 15 residues in the CDR3. CDR1 is MDHEN, CDR2 SYDVKM, per germline. The V end lost 5 bases, the J end lost 7 bases, and 18 bases lay between the germline ends. CDR3 nucleotide sequence: TGTGCCAGCAGTACCTGGACGGCAAATACGAATGAGCAGTTCTTC. It yields the protein CASSTWTANTNEQFF.

This rearrangement joins TRBV25-1 to TRBJ2-5; 9 bases fit TRBD2. This CDR3 is built from 15 residues. CDR1 and CDR2 from the germline V gene are MGHDK and SYGVNS. The junction had 4 bases not matched to a gene; V was cut back by 3 bases and J by 2 bases. The CDR3 region has the DNA TGTGCCAGCAGTGACCCGGGACTAGCACAAGAGACCCAGTACTTC. Translated, it gives CASSDPGLAQETQYF.

Points on this clone: This specimen includes other DNA sequences encoding the same CDR3. CDR3 protein: CASSAGPGNTEAFF. For the CDR3, the DNA is TGCGCCAGCAGTGCCGGTCCAGGGAACACTGAAGCTTTCTTT. The chain employs TRBV10-1 and TRBJ1-1, with D hard to call. Germline CDR1 is WNHNN and CDR2 is SYGVQD (reference sequence). V was shortened by 4 bases and J by 1 base, with 10 bases between the two germline ends. The length of the CDR3 is 14 residues.

The rearrangement links TRBV25-1 to TRBJ1-4, with D possibly being TRBD1 (6 bases). Germline CDR1 is MGHDK and CDR2 is SYGVNS. Trimming took off 4 bases at V and 11 bases at J, with 11 bases between the two ends. CDR3 length equals 12 residues. The CDR3 here is CASSGAQGKLFF. DNA for the CDR3: TGTGCCAGCAGTGGAGCACAGGGCAAACTGTTTTTT.

The chain couples TRBV2 to TRBJ1-6, with 9 bases identical to TRBD1. This CDR3 spans 15 amino acids. After removal of 9 bases from V and 1 base from J, the junction contained 4 bases not matched to a gene. Germline V CDR1 and CDR2: SNHLY, FYNNEI. This chain's CDR3 is CASRDRASYNSPLHF. As DNA, the CDR3 is TGTGCCAGTAGGGACAGGGCTTCCTATAATTCACCCCTCCACTTT.

The V and J genes are TRBV24-1 and TRBJ2-1; TRBD2 matches 14 bases. With V trimmed by 3 bases and J by 7 bases, 4 bases remained unmatched. The V gene's germline CDR1 is KGHDR and CDR2 SFDVKD. The CDR3 contains 16 residues. In DNA form, the CDR3 reads TGTGCCACCAGTGATGTCGGGACTAGCGGGAGAAATGAGCAGTTCTTC. Translating it yields CATSDVGTSGRNEQFF.

V usage is TRBV4-2 and J usage is TRBJ2-6; D possibly corresponds to TRBD2 (5 bases). Germline-derived CDR1 and CDR2 are LGHNA and YNFKEQ. The CDR3 consists of 17 residues. Trimming stripped 2 bases from V and 0 bases from J, with 11 bases between. The CDR3 sequence: CASSQIEGTSGANVLTF. The CDR3 DNA follows: TGTGCCAGCAGCCAAATTGAGGGAACCTCTGGGGCCAACGTCCTGACTTTC.

The chain employs TRBV11-2 and TRBJ2-7; D is possibly TRBD2 (6 bases). The CDR3 is made up of 13 amino acids. From germline, CDR1 is SGHAT and CDR2 FQNNGV. Trimming took off 0 bases at V and 4 bases at J, with 7 bases between the two ends. The CDR3 region is CASSLEREYEQYF. The DNA of the CDR3 is TGTGCCAGCAGCTTAGAACGGGAGTACGAGCAGTACTTC.

The chain recombines TRBV5-1 with TRBJ2-1; D may be TRBD1 or TRBD2 (5 bases each). CDR1 and CDR2 (germline): SGHRS, YFSETQ. The CDR3 consists of 15 residues. The V and J ends lost 4 bases and 0 bases respectively, with 11 bases between them. CDR3 nucleotides: TGCGCCAGCAGCGGGGGTTATAGCTCCTACAATGAGCAGTTCTTC. Protein: CASSGGYSSYNEQFF.

The rearrangement joins TRBV13 to TRBJ1-6; 7 bases align to TRBD1. The trim removed 2 bases at V and 2 bases at J, leaving 0 bases unmatched. Germline V CDR1 and CDR2: PRHDT, FYEKMQ (reference sequence). There are 15 residues in the CDR3. The chain's CDR3 is CASSLQGAYNSPLHF. The CDR3, as DNA: TGTGCCAGCAGCTTACAGGGGGCCTATAATTCACCCCTCCACTTT.

This chain connects TRBV6-6 to TRBJ1-5; D not certain. CDR3 size: 15 residues. Per the germline V gene, CDR1 is MNHNY and CDR2 is SVGAGI (reference sequence). V was shortened by 5 bases and J by 1 base, with 12 bases between the two germline ends. The CDR3, as DNA: TGTGCCAGCAGTCAAGACATTCTGAGCAATCAGCCCCAGCATTTT. Translation gives CASSQDILSNQPQHF.

J is TRBJ1-4 and V is TRBV28, with 8 bases aligning to TRBD1. Germline CDR1 reads MDHEN; CDR2 reads SYDVKM. This CDR3 is built from 13 residues. The junction had 3 bases not matched to a gene; V was cut back by 5 bases and J by 7 bases. The CDR3 here is CASSGQGFEKLFF. CDR3 nucleotide sequence: TGTGCCAGCAGTGGACAGGGCTTTGAAAAACTGTTTTTT.

V is TRBV6-5 and J is TRBJ1-5, with D unclear. From germline, CDR1 is MNHEY and CDR2 SVGAGI. Deletions cut 6 bases from V and 2 bases from J, with 8 bases between. The CDR3 covers 13 residues. The CDR3 here is CASSRSGNQPQHF. The CDR3 DNA reads TGTGCCAGCAGCCGGTCCGGCAATCAGCCCCAGCATTTT.

Concerning this clone itself: The same CDR3 arises from other DNA sequences in this sample as well. The chain uses TRBV28 and TRBJ1-5; D not resolved. Trimming left V 5 bases short and J 4 bases short, with 9 bases between. Per the germline V gene, CDR1 is MDHEN and CDR2 is SYDVKM. This CDR3 region has 13 residues. This chain's CDR3 is CASSRTVNQPQHF. CDR3 nucleotide sequence: TGTGCCAGCAGTCGGACGGTAAATCAGCCCCAGCATTTT.

The CDR3 DNA follows: TGTGCCTTGAATGACGGACTAGCTGCGTACGAGCAGTACTTC. This translates into CALNDGLAAYEQYF. The rearrangement uses TRBV30 and TRBJ2-7; 8 bases agree with TRBD2. J was trimmed by 4 bases and V by 7 bases; bases with no gene match: 12. Per germline, CDR1 GTSNPN and CDR2 SVGIG (reference sequence). The CDR3 runs to 14 residues.

The rearrangement uses TRBV6-2 or TRBV6-3 and TRBJ1-1; D gene uncertain. The CDR3 runs 13 residues. Deletions cut 2 bases from V and 1 base from J, with 5 bases between. Germline V gene sequence: CDR1 MNHEY, CDR2 SVGEGT. The CDR3 spells CASSYNRNTEAFF. CDR3 nucleotides: TGTGCCAGCAGTTACAACAGGAACACTGAAGCTTTCTTT.

The chain employs TRBV20-1 and TRBJ2-5; D gene unclear. Germline V gives CDR1 DFQATT, CDR2 SNEGSKA (reference sequence). Trimming left V 3 bases short and J 5 bases short, with 13 bases between. This CDR3 spans 13 amino acids. CDR3 region: CSASAGPGETQYF. Written as DNA, the CDR3 is TGCAGTGCTAGTGCTGGGCCTGGGGAGACCCAGTACTTC.

The chain is built from TRBV7-2 and TRBJ1-2, with 8 nucleotides matching TRBD1. The germline V gene encodes CDR1 SGHTA and CDR2 FQGNSA. After removal of 4 bases from V and 8 bases from J, the junction contained 6 bases not matched to a gene. CDR3 length equals 13 residues. The CDR3 spells CASSSPGGWGYTF. For the CDR3, the DNA is TGTGCCAGCAGCTCGCCAGGGGGCTGGGGCTACACCTTC.

The chain joins TRBV30 to TRBJ2-7; unclear D gene. This CDR3 has 12 residues. Trimming pared 3 bases from V and 5 bases from J, leaving 11 bases between. Looked up from germline, CDR1 is GTSNPN and CDR2 is SVGIG (reference sequence). CDR3 sequence: CAWSLNLDEQYF. In nucleotides, the CDR3 is TGTGCCTGGAGCCTCAATTTGGACGAGCAGTACTTC.

The J gene is TRBJ1-1, the V gene TRBV28, with a tentative D call TRBD1 (6 bases). This CDR3 has 15 residues. Trimming took off 5 bases at V and 0 bases at J, with 13 bases between the two ends. The germline gives CDR1 MDHEN, CDR2 SYDVKM. The CDR3: CASSLGAPMNTEAFF. The CDR3 DNA follows: TGTGCCAGCAGTCTGGGGGCGCCAATGAACACTGAAGCTTTCTTT.

The genes are TRBV12-2 and TRBJ2-6; the D call TRBD2 from the table was never checked on the DNA. TRBV12-2 is labeled a pseudogene. This CDR3 region has 16 residues. DNA of the CDR3: TGTGCAAGTCGCTTAGGTCGCCGGTACGGGGCCAACGTCCTGACTTTC. Residues: CASRLGRRYGANVLTF.

J is TRBJ2-7 and V is TRBV28; D gene uncertain. V lost 6 bases and J 1 base, leaving 13 bases between the germline ends. The CDR3 sequence is 14 residues long. Germline loops: CDR1 MDHEN, CDR2 SYDVKM. CDR3: CASRLPDGSYEQYF. The DNA for the CDR3 is TGTGCCAGCAGGCTTCCGGACGGGTCCTACGAGCAGTACTTC.

The gene calls are TRBV19 and TRBJ1-5; possibly TRBD1 for D (5 bases). Per the germline V gene, CDR1 is LNHDA and CDR2 is SQIVND (reference sequence). V lost 10 bases, J lost 0 bases, and 13 bases lay in between. This CDR3 region has 14 residues. The CDR3 sequence is CATWPGFSNQPQHF. The CDR3 DNA reads TGTGCCACGTGGCCAGGGTTTAGCAATCAGCCCCAGCATTTT.